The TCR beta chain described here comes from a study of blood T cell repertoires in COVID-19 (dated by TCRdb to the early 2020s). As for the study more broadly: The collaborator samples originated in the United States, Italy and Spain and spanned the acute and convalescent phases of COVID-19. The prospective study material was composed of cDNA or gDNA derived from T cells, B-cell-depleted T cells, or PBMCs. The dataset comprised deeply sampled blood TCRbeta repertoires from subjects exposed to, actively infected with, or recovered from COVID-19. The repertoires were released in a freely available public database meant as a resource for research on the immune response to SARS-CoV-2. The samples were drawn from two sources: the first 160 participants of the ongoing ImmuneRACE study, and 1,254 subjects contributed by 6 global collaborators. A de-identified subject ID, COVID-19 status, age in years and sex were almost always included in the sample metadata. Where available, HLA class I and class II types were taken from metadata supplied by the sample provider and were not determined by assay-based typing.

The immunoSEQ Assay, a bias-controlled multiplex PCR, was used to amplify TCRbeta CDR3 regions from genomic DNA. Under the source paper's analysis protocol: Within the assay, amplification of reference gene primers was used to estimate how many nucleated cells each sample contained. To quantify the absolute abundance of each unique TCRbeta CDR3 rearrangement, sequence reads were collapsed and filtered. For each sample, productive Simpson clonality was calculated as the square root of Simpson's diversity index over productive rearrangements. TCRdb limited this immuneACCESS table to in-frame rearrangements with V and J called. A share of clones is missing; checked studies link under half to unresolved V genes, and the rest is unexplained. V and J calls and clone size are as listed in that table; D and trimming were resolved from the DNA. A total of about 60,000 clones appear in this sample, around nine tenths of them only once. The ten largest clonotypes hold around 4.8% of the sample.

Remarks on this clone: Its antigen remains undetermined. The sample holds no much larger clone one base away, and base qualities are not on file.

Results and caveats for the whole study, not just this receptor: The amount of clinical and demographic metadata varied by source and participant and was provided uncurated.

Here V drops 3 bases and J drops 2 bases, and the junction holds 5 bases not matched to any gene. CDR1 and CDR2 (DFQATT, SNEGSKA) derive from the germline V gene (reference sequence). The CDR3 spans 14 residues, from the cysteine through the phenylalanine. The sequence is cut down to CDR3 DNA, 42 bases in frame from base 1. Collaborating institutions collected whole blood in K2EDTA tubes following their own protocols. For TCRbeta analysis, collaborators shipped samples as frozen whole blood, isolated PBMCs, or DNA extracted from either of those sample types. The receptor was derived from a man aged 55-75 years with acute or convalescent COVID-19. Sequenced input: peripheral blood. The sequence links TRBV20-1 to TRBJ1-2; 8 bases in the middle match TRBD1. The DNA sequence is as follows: TGCAGTGCTAGTCCGACAGGGGCCAACTATGGCTACACCTTC. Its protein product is CSASPTGANYGYTF.